Following are 14 T cell receptor beta chains from one sample sequenced in a study of beta chain features in type 1 diabetes. Study results and caveats: The study found moderately but significantly shorter TCRB CDR3s in all four CD4+ subsets of Type 1 diabetes patients.

Sequenced material consisted of expressed TCRB transcripts (all of the isolated RNA was reverse transcribed). The method was immunoSEQ multiplex PCR; TCRdb's version includes in-frame clones alone and lacks a portion of them. The profile shows around 41,000 clones, about 66% of them singletons. The antigens for these receptors are not known. Sequenced material: Tregs from blood. These receptors were obtained from a man younger than 40 with type 1 diabetes. Some clones in this sample may be carry-over from other donors' samples.

The CDR3 spells CASSQMGAFTF. CDR3 DNA sequence: TGTGCCAGCAGCCAGATGGGGGCCTTCACCTTC. The rearrangement joins TRBV4-2 to TRBJ1-2; maybe TRBD1 (6 bases). The V end was cut by 3 bases, the J end by 13 bases, with 12 bases between. Germline CDR1 reads LGHNA; CDR2 reads YNFKEQ. This CDR3 comprises 11 residues.

The rearrangement links TRBV6-1 to TRBJ2-3; D remains unclear. CDR1 is MNHNS and CDR2 is SASEGT in the germline V gene. Trimming removed 2 bases at V and 5 bases at J, with 14 bases between. This CDR3 has 15 residues. Written as DNA, the CDR3 is TGTGCCAGCAGTGAACGAGGTCGCATTCAAGATACGCAGTATTTT. Protein product: CASSERGRIQDTQYF.

The CDR3 sequence is CASSQDVGANVLTF. CDR3 coding DNA: TGTGCCAGCAGCCAAGACGTAGGGGCCAACGTCCTGACTTTC. The J gene is TRBJ2-6, the V gene TRBV4-2; D is unclear. Trimming stripped 0 bases from V and 4 bases from J, with 4 bases between. Germline lookup yields CDR1 LGHNA and CDR2 YNFKEQ. The CDR3 runs to 14 residues.

This clone was detected a few times. The rearrangement joins TRBV29-1 to TRBJ1-3; maybe TRBD1 (6 bases). The germline V and J ends were trimmed by 3 bases and 4 bases, with 13 bases remaining between them. Germline V lookup: CDR1 SQVTM, CDR2 ANQGSEA. The CDR3 has 14 residues. CDR3: CSVDRGRGGNTIYF. CDR3 in DNA: TGCAGCGTTGACAGGGGCCGCGGGGGAAACACCATATATTTT.

The chain employs TRBV6-5 and TRBJ1-6, with D possibly being TRBD1 (5 bases). The CDR3 totals 15 residues. Germline CDR1 reads MNHEY; CDR2 reads SVGAGI. Trimming took off 6 bases at V and 7 bases at J, with 16 bases between the two ends. The CDR3 bases are TGTGCCAGCAGGAACATCCCCCGACAGAATTCACCCCTCCACTTT. Its protein is CASRNIPRQNSPLHF.

The chain links TRBV21-1 to TRBJ2-7; no DNA check was done on the table's D call, TRBD1. TRBV21-1 is reported as a pseudogene. The CDR3 is made up of 15 amino acids. The CDR3 protein is CASSKGQGASYEQYF. The CDR3 nucleotides are TGTGCCAGCAGCAAAGGGCAGGGGGCCTCCTACGAGCAGTACTTC.

The V call is TRBV7-9, the J call TRBJ2-1, with 14 bases that match TRBD2. The CDR3 has 15 residues. Germline assignment: CDR1 SEHNR and CDR2 FQNEAQ (reference sequence). V gave up 1 base and J gave up 7 bases; unmatched junction bases: 0. As DNA, the CDR3 is TGTGCCAGCAGCTTAGGGACTAGCGGGGGGAATGAGCAGTTCTTC. Its protein product is CASSLGTSGGNEQFF.

The chain links TRBV18 to TRBJ1-2; D unresolved. V lost 3 bases, J lost 0 bases, and 11 bases lay in between. Germline CDR1 and CDR2: KGHSH and LQKENI. There are 15 residues in the CDR3. CDR3 in DNA: TGTGCCAGCTCACCCGCGGGCGAAGCTAACTATGGCTACACCTTC. Protein: CASSPAGEANYGYTF.

The chain recombines TRBV7-9 with TRBJ1-3; no definite D call. The CDR3 runs 15 residues. V was pared by 1 base and J by 0 bases, with 7 bases between. Germline V CDR1 and CDR2: SEHNR, FQNEAQ (reference sequence). The CDR3 spells CASSLGGISGNTIYF. CDR3 bases: TGTGCCAGCAGCTTAGGCGGCATCTCTGGAAACACCATATATTTT.

The chain has TRBV25-1 and TRBJ1-1, with 7 bases that match TRBD1. V lost 4 bases and J lost 4; bases outside the gene matches: 3. The CDR3 consists of 13 residues. Germline V CDR1 and CDR2: MGHDK, SYGVNS. The CDR3 DNA reads TGTGCCAGCAGTGGAACAGGGGTCACTGAAGCTTTCTTT. It is translated as CASSGTGVTEAFF.

The chain joins TRBV19 to TRBJ1-1; a weak D match, TRBD1 (6 bases). V was trimmed by 8 bases and J by 5 bases, leaving 15 bases between them. The CDR3 sequence is 13 residues long. Germline lookup yields CDR1 LNHDA and CDR2 SQIVND (reference sequence). CDR3: CASRQVMRTEAFF. The DNA of the CDR3 is TGTGCCAGTCGACAGGTAATGAGGACTGAAGCTTTCTTT.

This chain connects TRBV18 to TRBJ1-6; D is uncertain. Germline CDR1 is KGHSH and CDR2 is LQKENI. V was clipped by 1 base and J by 7 bases, with 8 bases between them. This CDR3 has 14 residues. The CDR3 loop reads CASSPRIRNSPLHF. The CDR3, as DNA: TGTGCCAGCTCACCACGCATCAGAAATTCACCCCTCCACTTT.

This clone was observed once. The CDR3 is CASSSWGASTDTQYF. For the CDR3, the DNA is TGCGCCAGCAGTTCCTGGGGAGCTAGCACAGATACGCAGTATTTT. The V call is TRBV5-1, the J call TRBJ2-3, with D tentatively TRBD2 (5 bases). There are 15 residues in the CDR3. Germline V lookup: CDR1 SGHRS, CDR2 YFSETQ. The V gene lost 5 bases and the J gene lost 0 bases, with 13 bases spanning the gap.

The V gene is TRBV28, the J gene TRBJ2-7; weak D call: TRBD2 (6 bases). The CDR3 loop spans 16 amino acids. Germline V gives CDR1 MDHEN, CDR2 SYDVKM. The germline V and J ends were trimmed by 2 bases and 1 base, with 15 bases remaining between them. CDR3 coding DNA: TGTGCCAGCAGTTTACTCGGAGGGGTGGAGTCCTACGAGCAGTACTTC. It codes for CASSLLGGVESYEQYF.